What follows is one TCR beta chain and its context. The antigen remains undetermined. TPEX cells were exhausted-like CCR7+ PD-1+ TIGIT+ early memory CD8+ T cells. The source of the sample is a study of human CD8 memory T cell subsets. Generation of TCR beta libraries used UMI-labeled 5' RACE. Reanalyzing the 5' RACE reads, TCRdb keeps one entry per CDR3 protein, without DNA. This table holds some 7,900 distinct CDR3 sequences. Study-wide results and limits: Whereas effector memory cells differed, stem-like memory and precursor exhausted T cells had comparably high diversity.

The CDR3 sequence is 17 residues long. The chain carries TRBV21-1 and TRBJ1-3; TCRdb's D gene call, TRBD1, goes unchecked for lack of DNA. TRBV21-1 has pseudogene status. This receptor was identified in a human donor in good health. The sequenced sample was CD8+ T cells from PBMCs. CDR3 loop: CASSRTGTGSSGNTIYF.